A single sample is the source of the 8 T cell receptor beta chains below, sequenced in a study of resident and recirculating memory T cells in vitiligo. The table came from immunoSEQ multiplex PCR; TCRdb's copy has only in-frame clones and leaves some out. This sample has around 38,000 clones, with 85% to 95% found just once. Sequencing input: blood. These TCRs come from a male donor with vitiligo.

The CDR3 DNA reads TGTGCCAGCAGCTTGGGACAGGGGGCAGAGACCCAGTACTTC. Residues: CASSLGQGAETQYF. V is TRBV5-6 and J is TRBJ2-5, with 10 bases identical to TRBD1. With 0 bases clipped from V and 4 bases from J, the junction kept 0 bases outside the gene matches. This CDR3 spans 14 amino acids. Germline V gives CDR1 SGHDT, CDR2 YYEEEE.

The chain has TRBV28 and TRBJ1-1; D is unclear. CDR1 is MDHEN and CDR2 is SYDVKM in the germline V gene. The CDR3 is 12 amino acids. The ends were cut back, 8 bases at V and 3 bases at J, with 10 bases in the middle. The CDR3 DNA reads TGTGCCAGCGTAAAGGACTACACTGAAGCTTTCTTT. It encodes CASVKDYTEAFF.

CDR3 protein: CASSPLVEAFF. The CDR3 nucleotides read TGTGCCAGCAGCCCATTAGTAGAAGCTTTCTTT. The rearrangement uses TRBV9 and TRBJ1-1; no reliable D call. Trimming left V 4 bases short and J 8 bases short, with 9 bases between. Germline V lookup: CDR1 SGDLS, CDR2 YYNGEE. This CDR3 has 11 residues.

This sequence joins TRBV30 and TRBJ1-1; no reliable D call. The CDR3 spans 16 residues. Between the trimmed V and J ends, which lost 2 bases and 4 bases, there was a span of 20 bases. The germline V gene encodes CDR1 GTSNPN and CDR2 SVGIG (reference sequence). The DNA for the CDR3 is TGTGCCTGGAGTAACGGAGCGGGCCCCGGAGGCACTGAAGCTTTCTTT. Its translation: CAWSNGAGPGGTEAFF.

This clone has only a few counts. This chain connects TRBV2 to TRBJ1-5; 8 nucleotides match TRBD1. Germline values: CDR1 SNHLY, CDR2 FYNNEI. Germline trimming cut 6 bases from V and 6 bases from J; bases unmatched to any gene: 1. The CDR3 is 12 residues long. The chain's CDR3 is CASSQGAQPQHF. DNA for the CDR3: TGTGCCAGCAGCCAGGGGGCTCAGCCCCAGCATTTT.

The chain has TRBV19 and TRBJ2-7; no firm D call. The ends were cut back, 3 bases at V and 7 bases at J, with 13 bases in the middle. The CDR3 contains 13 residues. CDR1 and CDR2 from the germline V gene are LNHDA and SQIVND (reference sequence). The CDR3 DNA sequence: TGTGCCAGTAGTATCGGCGCCCTCGGGGAGCAGTACTTC. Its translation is CASSIGALGEQYF.

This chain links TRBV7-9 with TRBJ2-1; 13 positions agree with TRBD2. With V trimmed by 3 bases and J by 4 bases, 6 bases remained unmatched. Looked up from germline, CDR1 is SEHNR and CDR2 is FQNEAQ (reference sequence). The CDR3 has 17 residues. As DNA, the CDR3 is TGTGCCAGCAGCTTGGGACTAGCGGGGCCTGATTACAATGAGCAGTTCTTC. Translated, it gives CASSLGLAGPDYNEQFF. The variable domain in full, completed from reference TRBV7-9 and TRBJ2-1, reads DTGVSQNPRHKITKRGQNVTFRCDPISEHNRLYWYRQTLGQGPEFLTYFQNEAQLEKSRLLSDRFSAERPKGSFSTLEIQRTEQGDSAMYLCASSLGLAGPDYNEQFFGPGTRLTVL.

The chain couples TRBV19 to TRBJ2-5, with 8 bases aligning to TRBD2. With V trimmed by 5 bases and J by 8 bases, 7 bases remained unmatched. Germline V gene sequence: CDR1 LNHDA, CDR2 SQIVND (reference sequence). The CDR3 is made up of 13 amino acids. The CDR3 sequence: CASSALADGTQYF. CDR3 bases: TGTGCCAGTAGTGCACTAGCGGATGGCACCCAGTACTTC.